A single sample gave rise to the 14 T cell receptor beta chains below, sequenced in a study of human T cells and chemical hapten exposure (dated by TCRdb to about 2021). Library construction relied on RACE. For sequencing, a NextSeq 500 was employed. TCRdb reanalyzed the raw reads on its own, using fastp at Q25 for trimming and MiXCR for clone calling, and kept in-frame beta chains. Each entry merges the rows of one CDR3 protein and shows their most common DNA and genes. This sample has around 150,000 distinct CDR3 sequences in its table, and 28% of those were observed once. Clones ranked in the top ten supply roughly 2.2% of the sample. According to the study, the label for this sample's time point signals: patch test 3, about 24 weeks after DPC sensitization. The treatment or condition label on this specimen signifies: therapeutic diphenylcyclopropenone sensitization with weekly scalp DPC. The sample in question was whole blood, obtained in connection with sensitization to the hapten diphenylcyclopropenone (DPC). The receptor source for this set is a woman in her late teens or twenties with alopecia areata. Some clones in this sample may be carry-over from other donors' samples.

The chain has TRBV27 and TRBJ2-1; 9 nucleotides match TRBD2. The CDR3 spans 15 residues. Per the germline V gene, CDR1 is MNHEY and CDR2 is SMNVEV (reference sequence). With V trimmed by 3 bases and J by 6 bases, 6 bases remained unmatched. DNA for the CDR3: TGTGCCAGCAGTTTTAGCGGGAGTCGCGGCAATGAGCAGTTCTTC. It is translated as CASSFSGSRGNEQFF.

The V call is TRBV6-2 or TRBV6-3, the J call TRBJ1-5; maybe TRBD1 (6 bases). CDR3 length: 15 residues. Deletions cut 6 bases from V and 2 bases from J, with 14 bases between. Germline loops: CDR1 MNHEY, CDR2 SVGEGT. CDR3 sequence (DNA): TGTGCCAGCAGCCCGGACAGATACGGCAATCAGCCCCAGCATTTT. This sequence encodes CASSPDRYGNQPQHF.

The chain couples TRBV5-1 to TRBJ2-7; 7 bases agree with TRBD1. The CDR3 runs to 16 residues. Per germline, CDR1 SGHRS and CDR2 YFSETQ. The J segment lost 3 bases and the V segment lost 3 bases, leaving 12 bases of the junction unmatched. The CDR3 DNA follows: TGCGCCAGCAGCTCAGACGCAACAGGGGCGCGCTACGAGCAGTACTTC. This translates into CASSSDATGARYEQYF.

This clonotype was observed a few times. The genes are TRBV29-1 and TRBJ1-4; D is unclear. The CDR3 loop spans 11 amino acids. Germline values: CDR1 SQVTM, CDR2 ANQGSEA. The ends were cut back, 6 bases at V and 7 bases at J, with 9 bases in the middle. CDR3 DNA: TGCAGCGTAACAAGGGCTGAAAAACTGTTTTTT. Its protein product is CSVTRAEKLFF.

This clonotype was seen only a few times. The J gene is TRBJ1-2, the V gene TRBV20-1; D not certain. This CDR3 has 13 residues. The V gene's germline CDR1 is DFQATT and CDR2 SNEGSKA (reference sequence). Between the trimmed V and J ends, which lost 6 bases and 0 bases, there was a span of 11 bases. The CDR3 spells CSASSPTNYGYTF. The CDR3 DNA reads as TGCAGTGCGAGTTCCCCGACTAACTATGGCTACACCTTC.

The J gene is TRBJ1-5, the V gene TRBV29-1; D is uncertain. Deletions cut 6 bases from V and 3 bases from J, with 9 bases between. CDR3 length equals 12 residues. CDR1 and CDR2 (germline): SQVTM, ANQGSEA. CDR3 sequence (DNA): TGCAGCGTGCAGGCTCCCAATCAGCCCCAGCATTTT. Its protein is CSVQAPNQPQHF.

The chain is built from TRBV7-9 and TRBJ1-2; possible D gene TRBD1, 6 bases. The germline CDR1 and CDR2 sequences are SEHNR and FQNEAQ (reference sequence). Trimming left V 3 bases short and J 4 bases short, with 12 bases between. This CDR3 contains 14 residues. The CDR3 loop reads CASSFGGRSYGYTF. The CDR3 coding sequence is TGTGCCAGCAGCTTTGGGGGCCGAAGCTATGGCTACACCTTC.

V gene TRBV20-1 combines with J gene TRBJ1-5, with D tentatively TRBD1 (6 bases). Looked up from germline, CDR1 is DFQATT and CDR2 is SNEGSKA (reference sequence). Between the trimmed V and J ends, which lost 3 bases and 0 bases, there was a span of 12 bases. The CDR3 is 15 amino acids. CDR3 region: CSASGQSYSNQPQHF. The CDR3 DNA reads as TGCAGTGCTAGCGGACAGTCGTATAGCAATCAGCCCCAGCATTTT.

There are a few counts of this clonotype. This chain uses TRBV6-1 with TRBJ1-5; the D is unclear. The CDR3 has 13 amino acids. Trimming removed 0 bases from V and 7 bases from J, with 7 bases in between. Germline V CDR1 and CDR2: MNHNS, SASEGT. The CDR3 spells CASSEAKPQPQHF. For the CDR3, the DNA is TGTGCCAGCAGTGAAGCAAAGCCCCAGCCCCAGCATTTT.

Only a few counts were recorded for this clonotype. The chain combines TRBV20-1 with TRBJ2-7, with D perhaps TRBD1 (6 bases). Germline loops: CDR1 DFQATT, CDR2 SNEGSKA (reference sequence). V was pared by 0 bases and J by 3 bases, with 9 bases between. The CDR3 sequence is 13 residues long. CDR3 sequence reads: CSARDQGIYEQYF. The CDR3 nucleotides read TGCAGTGCTAGAGATCAGGGGATCTACGAGCAGTACTTC.

CDR3 nucleotides: TGTGCCAGCAGCTTAGGTCCAGGCTCTGGAAACACCATATATTTT. Translating gives CASSLGPGSGNTIYF. J is TRBJ1-3 and V is TRBV7-2; D not certain. The germline V and J ends were trimmed by 1 base and 0 bases, with 7 bases remaining between them. The CDR3 length is 15 residues. Germline CDR1 reads SGHTA; CDR2 reads FQGNSA.

For this clonotype: Sequence at one end of the junction differs from germline and may be a read error. The rearrangement joins TRBV7-9 to TRBJ2-7, with 7 bases that match TRBD1. CDR1 is SEHNR and CDR2 is FQNEAQ in the germline V gene (reference sequence). The CDR3 spans 15 residues. The CDR3 region has the DNA TGTGCCAGCCGCTTAGGGCCCTCGACAGGGAACGAGCAGTACTTC. It yields the protein CASRLGPSTGNEQYF.

The rearrangement links TRBV9 to TRBJ2-3; possible D gene TRBD1, 6 bases. Trimming cost V 0 bases and J 0 bases, with 8 bases left between them. Germline V gene lookup returns CDR1 SGDLS and CDR2 YYNGEE. The CDR3 has 15 amino acids. As DNA, the CDR3 is TGTGCCAGCAGCGTAGCGAGGGGGAGCACAGATACGCAGTATTTT. Translation gives CASSVARGSTDTQYF.

The chain uses TRBV29-1 and TRBJ2-1; 12 nucleotides align to TRBD2. Trimming at V came to 6 bases and at J to 5 bases, leaving 8 bases not matched to a gene. Germline-derived CDR1 and CDR2 are SQVTM and ANQGSEA. There are 15 residues in the CDR3. CDR3 residues: CSVGLAGLINNEQFF. In DNA form, the CDR3 reads TGCAGCGTCGGACTAGCGGGACTTATTAACAATGAGCAGTTCTTC.